A single sample is the source of the 27 T cell receptor beta chains below, sequenced in a study of CD8+ T cells in alopecia areata. Extracted from the samples, RNA was reverse transcribed into cDNA to serve as the sequencing template. Data came from immunoSEQ multiplex PCR; TCRdb stores just in-frame clones and leaves some out. The sample carries 200,000 to 250,000 clones, 50% to 60% recorded once. The treatment was: oral pan-JAK inhibitor, 5-10 mg twice daily. The source material was CD4+ T cells sorted from blood, sampled at week 4, from a patient treated with tofacitinib. These receptors were collected from a human donor with alopecia areata.

This clone was detected a few times. Other DNA sequences within the sample encode an identical CDR3. V gene TRBV10-3 combines with J gene TRBJ2-3; D is ambiguous. Trimming removed 0 bases from V and 6 bases from J, with 4 bases in between. The CDR3 covers 12 residues. Per germline, CDR1 ENHRY and CDR2 SYGVKD. CDR3 residues: CAISESGDTQYF. CDR3 sequence (DNA): TGTGCCATCAGTGAGTCGGGGGATACGCAGTATTTT.

The rearrangement links TRBV27 to TRBJ2-1, with D tentatively TRBD1 (6 bases). V was cut by 1 base and J by 5 bases, with 12 bases left in between. Germline CDR1 MNHEY, CDR2 SMNVEV (reference sequence). The CDR3 consists of 15 residues. CDR3 region: CASSLWGRANNEQFF. The CDR3 nucleotides are TGTGCCAGCAGTTTATGGGGGCGGGCGAACAATGAGCAGTTCTTC.

The CDR3 is CASSSGTANEKLFF. CDR3 in DNA: TGTGCCAGCAGCTCTGGGACGGCTAATGAAAAACTGTTTTTT. V is TRBV7-6 and J is TRBJ1-4; TRBD1 might be the D (5 bases). Germline V gene sequence: CDR1 SGHVS, CDR2 FNYEAQ. The CDR3 consists of 14 residues. V dropped 4 bases and J dropped 3 bases, with 9 bases sitting between them.

This chain joins TRBV29-1 and TRBJ1-2; possibly TRBD1 for D (5 bases). The CDR3 contains 14 residues. V lost 4 bases and J lost 3, with 15 bases in between. CDR1 SQVTM and CDR2 ANQGSEA come from the germline V gene. CDR3 sequence: CSVAPRVRDYGYTF. The DNA of the CDR3 is TGCAGCGTTGCTCCCAGGGTTCGAGACTATGGCTACACCTTC.

This chain links TRBV30 with TRBJ1-6, with TRBD1 identical over 7 bases. The junction had 2 bases not matched to a gene; V was cut back by 5 bases and J by 7 bases. The CDR3 extends over 12 amino acids. Germline assignment: CDR1 GTSNPN and CDR2 SVGIG (reference sequence). CDR3: CAWGGQNSPLHF. CDR3 nucleotide sequence: TGTGCCTGGGGGGGACAGAATTCACCCCTCCACTTT. Variable domain in full (rest from reference TRBV30 and TRBJ1-6): SQTIHQWPATLVQPVGSPLSLECTVEGTSNPNLYWYRQAAGRGLQLLFYSVGIGQISSEVPQNLSASRPQDRQFILSSKKLLLSDSGFYLCAWGGQNSPLHFGNGTRLTVT.

This clone occurred a few times. The rearrangement links TRBV19 to TRBJ2-2; 9 nucleotides match TRBD1. V lost 7 bases, J lost 8 bases, and 5 bases stayed unmatched. The CDR3 extends over 13 amino acids. CDR1 is LNHDA, CDR2 SQIVND, per germline (reference sequence). In DNA, the CDR3 is TGTGCCAGTATCCAACAGGGGGCTGGGGAGCTGTTTTTT. Translating it yields CASIQQGAGELFF.

The rearrangement links TRBV7-2 to TRBJ2-7, with unresolved D. Germline loops: CDR1 SGHTA, CDR2 FQGNSA. Trimming stripped 1 base from V and 6 bases from J, with 7 bases between. The CDR3 spans 12 residues. This chain's CDR3 is CASSLESGEQYF. In DNA form, the CDR3 reads TGTGCCAGCAGCTTAGAGTCGGGCGAGCAGTACTTC.

The genes are TRBV30 and TRBJ1-1; D unresolved. In germline, CDR1 is GTSNPN, CDR2 SVGIG (reference sequence). This CDR3 is 14 amino acids long. Trimming shortened V by 0 bases and J by 0 bases, and 8 bases separated the two germline ends. The CDR3, as DNA: TGTGCCTGGAGTGTTGTACGGCTGAACACTGAAGCTTTCTTT. Protein sequence: CAWSVVRLNTEAFF.

CDR3 amino acids: CSVAGGGTEAFF. The CDR3 DNA is TGCAGCGTAGCAGGGGGCGGCACTGAAGCTTTCTTT. The chain has TRBV29-1 and TRBJ1-1, with 8 bases that match TRBD1. Germline-derived CDR1 and CDR2 are SQVTM and ANQGSEA. This CDR3 region has 12 residues. Trimming cost V 6 bases and J 4 bases; bases outside gene matches: 4.

This clone was seen repeatedly, ten times or more. V is TRBV6-1 and J is TRBJ1-5; TRBD1 matches 8 bases. Germline V lookup: CDR1 MNHNS, CDR2 SASEGT. The length of the CDR3 is 16 residues. V trimming: 2 bases; J trimming: 3 bases; junction bases outside the gene matches: 6. The CDR3: CASSEPPGQVNQPQHF. The CDR3 DNA follows: TGTGCCAGCAGTGAACCTCCGGGACAGGTCAATCAGCCCCAGCATTTT.

This clone was found a few times. CDR3 loop: CASMDLSYNSPLHF. In DNA, the CDR3 is TGTGCCAGCATGGACCTCTCCTATAATTCACCCCTCCACTTT. J is TRBJ1-6 and V is TRBV28; no definite D call. This CDR3 is 14 amino acids long. Per germline, CDR1 MDHEN and CDR2 SYDVKM. V was trimmed by 7 bases and J by 0 bases, leaving 7 bases between them.

The rearrangement joins TRBV29-1 to TRBJ1-2; 7 nucleotides agree with TRBD1. CDR1 is SQVTM, CDR2 ANQGSEA, per germline. The CDR3 has 13 amino acids. After removal of 2 bases from V and 8 bases from J, the junction contained 8 bases not matched to a gene. The CDR3 loop is CSVEYSFRGGYTF. In DNA, the CDR3 is TGCAGCGTTGAATACTCGTTCAGGGGGGGCTACACCTTC.

V gene TRBV29-1 combines with J gene TRBJ1-1; 8 bases agree with TRBD1. CDR3 size: 11 residues. Trimming cost V 7 bases and J 5 bases; bases outside gene matches: 3. CDR1 SQVTM and CDR2 ANQGSEA come from the germline V gene. CDR3 loop: CSGRQGTEAFF. CDR3 DNA: TGCAGCGGTAGACAGGGGACTGAAGCTTTCTTT.

In its sample, this clone was seen once. The chain uses TRBV5-4 and TRBJ2-6; D might be TRBD2 (7 bases). The V gene lost 5 bases and the J gene lost 1 base, with 16 bases spanning the gap. Germline assignment: CDR1 SGHNT and CDR2 YYREEE (reference sequence). The CDR3 runs to 17 residues. In DNA form, the CDR3 reads TGTGCCAGCAGGACGGGGGGCGTCCTTTCTGGGGCCAACGTCCTGACTTTC. Translated, it gives CASRTGGVLSGANVLTF.

This clone occurred a few times. The chain uses TRBV13 and TRBJ1-2; 7 bases fit TRBD1. The germline gives CDR1 PRHDT, CDR2 FYEKMQ (reference sequence). This CDR3 contains 15 residues. J gave up 3 bases and V 3 bases, and 7 bases lay outside the gene matches. CDR3 amino acids: CASSFNDRAHYGYTF. The CDR3, as DNA: TGTGCCAGCAGCTTTAATGACAGGGCACACTATGGCTACACCTTC.

The rearrangement joins TRBV25-1 to TRBJ2-1; D not certain. The germline CDR1 and CDR2 sequences are MGHDK and SYGVNS. Trimming left V 5 bases short and J 0 bases short, with 8 bases between. This CDR3 has 14 amino acids. The CDR3 sequence is CASSQESSYNEQFF. In nucleotides, the CDR3 is TGTGCCAGCAGTCAGGAAAGCTCCTACAATGAGCAGTTCTTC.

This clone has a single count. The chain joins TRBV4-1 to TRBJ1-4; tentatively, D is TRBD1 (5 bases). The germline V gene encodes CDR1 MGHRA and CDR2 YSYEKL. V lost 0 bases and J lost 8, with 10 bases in between. The CDR3 has 14 amino acids. The CDR3: CASSQDEWGEKLFF. CDR3 nucleotides: TGCGCCAGCAGCCAAGATGAGTGGGGGGAAAAACTGTTTTTT.

V and J are TRBV2 and TRBJ1-5, with 7 bases identical to TRBD1. Germline V gene sequence: CDR1 SNHLY, CDR2 FYNNEI. The length of the CDR3 is 14 residues. V lost 6 bases, J lost 2 bases, and 4 bases stayed unmatched. CDR3 residues: CASRRTGRNQPQHF. The DNA of the CDR3 is TGTGCCAGCAGGAGGACAGGTCGCAATCAGCCCCAGCATTTT.

This chain connects TRBV28 to TRBJ1-5, with TRBD1 matching 12 bases. Germline assignment: CDR1 MDHEN and CDR2 SYDVKM. V shed 8 bases, J shed 6 bases, and the junction held 8 bases outside the gene matches. This CDR3 has 15 amino acids. In DNA, the CDR3 is TGTGCCAGCGTACCGGGACAGGGGGCAGGTCAGCCCCAGCATTTT. It encodes CASVPGQGAGQPQHF.

The J gene is TRBJ2-5, the V gene TRBV5-1; 11 nucleotides agree with TRBD2. CDR3 length: 15 amino acids. The germline V gene has CDR1 SGHRS and CDR2 YFSETQ. V was clipped by 1 base and J by 1 base; unmatched bases: 0. CDR3 sequence: CASSLLAGGQETQYF. The CDR3 nucleotides read TGCGCCAGCAGCTTGCTAGCGGGGGGCCAAGAGACCCAGTACTTC.

DNA of the CDR3: TGTGCCAGTAATTCCGGGACTAACTACGAGCAGTACTTC. Its translation is CASNSGTNYEQYF. The V and J genes are TRBV7-2 and TRBJ2-7; 7 bases align to TRBD2. The V gene's germline CDR1 is SGHTA and CDR2 FQGNSA. V lost 9 bases to trimming and J lost 3 bases; unmatched junction nucleotides: 8. The CDR3 spans 13 residues.

This chain connects TRBV11-2 to TRBJ2-7; TRBD2 is a possible D gene (7 bases). The CDR3 loop spans 13 amino acids. The germline V and J ends were trimmed by 1 base and 7 bases, with 11 bases remaining between them. Germline V gives CDR1 SGHAT, CDR2 FQNNGV. In DNA form, the CDR3 reads TGTGCCAGCAGCTTAGCCAGGGGAGGGGAGCAGTACTTC. It encodes CASSLARGGEQYF.

In this sample, this clone turned up a few times. This chain connects TRBV11-2 to TRBJ2-5; 16 positions match TRBD2. Unmatched junction bases numbered 6, after V lost 3 bases and J lost 5 bases. The germline V gene has CDR1 SGHAT and CDR2 FQNNGV. CDR3 size: 17 residues. CDR3 nucleotides: TGTGCCAGCAGCTTCGGGACTAGCGGGGGGGCGTACGAGACCCAGTACTTC. Translated, it gives CASSFGTSGGAYETQYF.

The chain has TRBV5-6 and TRBJ1-2; TRBD1 might be the D (5 bases). The CDR3 has 12 residues. Trimming removed 2 bases from V and 3 bases from J, with 5 bases in between. Germline values: CDR1 SGHDT, CDR2 YYEEEE. CDR3 in amino acids: CASSFRDYGYTF. DNA of the CDR3: TGTGCCAGCAGCTTCAGGGACTATGGCTACACCTTC.

The rearrangement uses TRBV6-6 and TRBJ1-4, with D tentatively TRBD1 (5 bases). This CDR3 contains 15 residues. The germline V and J ends were trimmed by 7 bases and 5 bases, with 17 bases remaining between them. Per germline, CDR1 MNHNY and CDR2 SVGAGI (reference sequence). The CDR3 loop is CASTLDRWGNEKLFF. CDR3 nucleotide sequence: TGTGCCAGCACCCTAGACCGGTGGGGCAATGAAAAACTGTTTTTT.

The V gene is TRBV6-6, the J gene TRBJ2-1, with D unresolved. Trimming shortened V by 7 bases and J by 7 bases, and 11 bases separated the two germline ends. Germline loops: CDR1 MNHNY, CDR2 SVGAGI (reference sequence). The CDR3 runs to 12 residues. The CDR3 bases are TGTGCCAGCAACAAGGCATGGAATGAGCAGTTCTTC. Its translation is CASNKAWNEQFF.

The chain has TRBV29-1 and TRBJ1-1, with a tentative D call TRBD1 (6 bases). The length of the CDR3 is 13 residues. V was trimmed by 1 base and J by 4 bases, leaving 10 bases between them. The germline V gene has CDR1 SQVTM and CDR2 ANQGSEA. CDR3 nucleotide sequence: TGCAGCGTTGAAGTCCAGGGGACCACTGAAGCTTTCTTT. This sequence encodes CSVEVQGTTEAFF.